The 2 T cell receptor beta chains in this list originate from one sample, sequenced in a study of T-cell reconstitution after alpha-beta-depleted transplantation in children. Construction of the TCRbeta library involved unique molecular identifiers. TCRdb re-derived calls from the PCR reads in MiXCR, one entry per CDR3 protein. Among approximately 1,000,000 distinct CDR3 sequences listed, about 29% were seen once. This material consisted of PBMCs, mostly from graft donor cells, taken 360 days after TCRalphabeta/CD19-depleted stem cell transplant. Source of these receptors: a boy under two years old who had a stem cell transplant for SCID, so the T cells may come from the graft donor.

The chain joins TRBV4-1 to TRBJ2-3; D may be TRBD1 or TRBD2 (5 bases each). V was pared by 4 bases and J by 5 bases, with 19 bases between. CDR1 MGHRA and CDR2 YSYEKL come from the germline V gene. The CDR3 has 16 residues. CDR3 sequence: CASSPPGTSSGDTQYF. The CDR3 nucleotides read TGCGCCAGCAGCCCCCCGGGGACCAGCAGCGGAGATACGCAGTATTTT.

The chain carries TRBV10-3 and TRBJ2-2; TRBD2 matches at 10 bases. This CDR3 has 17 amino acids. Germline CDR1 reads ENHRY; CDR2 reads SYGVKD. V shed 0 bases and J 5 bases; nucleotides not matched to a gene: 6. CDR3 in DNA: TGTGCCATCAGTGAGTCTCCTCGACTAGCGGGTACCGGGGAGCTGTTTTTT. Protein product: CAISESPRLAGTGELFF.